This passage covers 29 T cell receptor beta chains from one sample sequenced in a study of blood T cell repertoires in COVID-19. Profiling relied on immunoSEQ multiplex PCR, and the TCRdb table lists in-frame clones only, not all of them. In the table there are over 20,000 clones, around 90% of which are singletons. Sequenced material: peripheral blood. The receptors stem from a man aged 65 to 85 with active COVID-19.

V and J are TRBV7-2 and TRBJ1-2; 8 nucleotides agree with TRBD1. Unmatched junction bases numbered 14, after V lost 5 bases and J lost 6 bases. CDR1 and CDR2 from the germline V gene are SGHTA and FQGNSA. This CDR3 is built from 16 residues. In DNA, the CDR3 is TGTGCCAGCAGCACATCGACAGGGGTGGCCCGGGATGGCTACACCTTC. Its protein product is CASSTSTGVARDGYTF.

The chain recombines TRBV11-2 with TRBJ1-2, with D possibly being TRBD1 (5 bases). Germline V gene lookup returns CDR1 SGHAT and CDR2 FQNNGV. V dropped 2 bases and J dropped 8 bases, with 9 bases sitting between them. This CDR3 spans 12 amino acids. The CDR3 region is CASSLSGLGYTF. DNA of the CDR3: TGTGCCAGCAGCTTATCAGGGTTGGGCTACACCTTC.

V and J are TRBV11-2 and TRBJ2-7, with TRBD1 matching over 7 bases. Per the germline V gene, CDR1 is SGHAT and CDR2 is FQNNGV. The V and J ends lost 5 bases and 2 bases, in that order; junction bases with no gene match: 12. This CDR3 has 16 amino acids. The CDR3 here is CASSLFAGTAAYEQYF. CDR3 in DNA: TGTGCCAGCAGCCTCTTCGCCGGGACAGCGGCCTACGAGCAGTACTTC.

CDR3 in amino acids: CASAGSGRRSGANVLTF. For the CDR3, the DNA is TGTGCCAGCGCGGGGTCTGGAAGGAGGTCTGGGGCCAACGTCCTGACTTTC. V is TRBV9 and J is TRBJ2-6, with a possible D match to TRBD2 (6 bases). CDR1 and CDR2 (germline): SGDLS, YYNGEE. The CDR3 length is 17 residues. Trimming removed 7 bases from V and 1 base from J, with 18 bases in between.

This chain connects TRBV9 to TRBJ2-3, with D possibly matching TRBD2 (6 bases). The CDR3 length is 16 residues. Trimming left V 3 bases short and J 0 bases short, with 14 bases between. Per the germline V gene, CDR1 is SGDLS and CDR2 is YYNGEE. CDR3 loop: CASSARDFTSTDTQYF. DNA for the CDR3: TGTGCCAGCAGCGCCAGGGACTTCACTAGCACAGATACGCAGTATTTT. The full variable domain, completed using reference TRBV9 and TRBJ2-3, is DSGVTQTPKHLITATGQRVTLRCSPRSGDLSVYWYQQSLDQGLQFLIQYYNGEERAKGNILERFSAQQFPDLHSELNLSSLELGDSALYFCASSARDFTSTDTQYFGPGTRLTVL.

The sample holds a few counts of this clone. The chain links TRBV30 to TRBJ2-1, with a possible D match to TRBD2 (6 bases). The CDR3 length is 16 residues. Germline V gene sequence: CDR1 GTSNPN, CDR2 SVGIG (reference sequence). With 2 bases removed from V and 6 bases from J, the gap between germline ends came to 20 bases. The CDR3 loop reads CAWSKAIGRSGNEQFF. CDR3 nucleotides: TGTGCCTGGAGTAAGGCAATTGGGAGGAGTGGCAATGAGCAGTTCTTC.

The chain joins TRBV18 to TRBJ1-2; perhaps TRBD1 as D (5 bases). The V gene lost 2 bases and the J gene lost 1 base, with 17 bases spanning the gap. Germline V gene lookup returns CDR1 KGHSH and CDR2 LQKENI. The CDR3 length is 17 residues. The CDR3 spells CASSPFSQGVVNYGYTF. In DNA form, the CDR3 reads TGTGCCAGCTCACCATTTTCTCAGGGCGTCGTTAACTATGGCTACACCTTC.

In DNA, the CDR3 is TGCGCCAGCACGCGTACCGGGGCTAATGAAAAACTGTTTTTT. It specifies CASTRTGANEKLFF. The V call is TRBV5-1, the J call TRBJ1-4, with D hard to call. Per germline, CDR1 SGHRS and CDR2 YFSETQ. The CDR3 consists of 14 residues. The ends were cut back, 6 bases at V and 3 bases at J, with 12 bases in the middle.

V usage is TRBV30 and J usage is TRBJ2-3, with D perhaps TRBD1 (6 bases). The V end lost 4 bases, the J end lost 0 bases, and 8 bases lay between the germline ends. CDR3 length: 13 residues. Per the germline V gene, CDR1 is GTSNPN and CDR2 is SVGIG (reference sequence). DNA for the CDR3: TGTGCCTGGACTACAGGGAGCACAGATACGCAGTATTTT. Its protein product is CAWTTGSTDTQYF.

This clone came up a few times. The gene calls are TRBV12-3 or TRBV12-4 and TRBJ1-2; D gene ambiguous. Trimming removed 1 base from V and 6 bases from J, with 9 bases in between. This CDR3 is built from 13 residues. The DNA of the CDR3 is TGTGCCAGCAGTTTAGGAGGCTGGGATGGCTACACCTTC. Its protein is CASSLGGWDGYTF.

The CDR3 here is CASSLAGGDPREQYF. CDR3 sequence (DNA): TGCGCCAGCAGCTTGGCCGGGGGGGACCCTCGCGAGCAGTACTTC. V usage is TRBV5-1 and J usage is TRBJ2-7, with 8 bases identical to TRBD2. The CDR3 loop spans 15 amino acids. V was clipped by 0 bases and J by 6 bases; unmatched bases: 8. Germline V gene sequence: CDR1 SGHRS, CDR2 YFSETQ.

The chain links TRBV6-2 or TRBV6-3 to TRBJ2-6; TRBD2 aligns across 11 bases. The CDR3 is 18 amino acids. The ends lost 6 bases at V and 2 bases at J; junction bases unmatched: 9. The germline V gene encodes CDR1 MNHEY and CDR2 SVGEGT. The CDR3 loop reads CASSPLAGGLAGANVLTF. The CDR3 DNA reads as TGTGCCAGCAGCCCTTTAGCGGGGGGGCTGGCTGGGGCCAACGTCCTGACTTTC.

The genes are TRBV7-9 and TRBJ2-1; D perhaps matches TRBD2 (6 bases). This CDR3 spans 14 amino acids. Looked up from germline, CDR1 is SEHNR and CDR2 is FQNEAQ (reference sequence). Trimming cost V 1 base and J 5 bases, with 9 bases left between them. CDR3 sequence: CASSLVGGDNEQFF. The CDR3 DNA follows: TGTGCCAGCAGCTTAGTGGGGGGTGACAATGAGCAGTTCTTC.

This rearrangement joins TRBV7-9 to TRBJ2-3; TRBD2 matches 8 bases. This CDR3 has 16 residues. The germline CDR1 and CDR2 sequences are SEHNR and FQNEAQ (reference sequence). The ends lost 0 bases at V and 0 bases at J; junction bases unmatched: 2. The CDR3 protein is CASSLAPSGSTDTQYF. Here the CDR3 DNA reads TGTGCCAGCAGCTTAGCTCCTAGCGGGAGCACAGATACGCAGTATTTT. The whole variable domain, remainder taken from reference TRBV7-9 and TRBJ2-3, is DTGVSQNPRHKITKRGQNVTFRCDPISEHNRLYWYRQTLGQGPEFLTYFQNEAQLEKSRLLSDRFSAERPKGSFSTLEIQRTEQGDSAMYLCASSLAPSGSTDTQYFGPGTRLTVL.

The chain links TRBV7-2 to TRBJ1-1; D unclear. Per the germline V gene, CDR1 is SGHTA and CDR2 is FQGNSA. The CDR3 is 12 residues long. V gave up 5 bases and J gave up 9 bases, with 13 bases separating them. The CDR3 region is CASSSPGSQAFF. The CDR3 DNA sequence: TGTGCCAGCAGCAGCCCAGGATCCCAAGCTTTCTTT. Together with reference TRBV7-2 and TRBJ1-1, the CDR3 gives the full variable domain: GAGVSQSPSNKVTEKGKDVELRCDPISGHTALYWYRQSLGQGLEFLIYFQGNSAPDKSGLPSDRFSAERTGGSVSTLTIQRTQQEDSAVYLCASSSPGSQAFFGQGTRLTVV.

V gene TRBV5-4 combines with J gene TRBJ1-2; D may be TRBD1 (5 bases). Germline V lookup: CDR1 SGHNT, CDR2 YYREEE (reference sequence). V lost 3 bases to trimming and J lost 5 bases, with 11 bases between them. The CDR3 runs 13 residues. CDR3 protein: CASSYSGEYGYTF. CDR3 sequence (DNA): TGTGCCAGCAGCTACTCGGGGGAGTATGGCTACACCTTC.

This clone was seen once. The gene calls are TRBV18 and TRBJ2-1; 13 nucleotides line up with TRBD2. The V gene's germline CDR1 is KGHSH and CDR2 LQKENI. J was trimmed by 9 bases and V by 3 bases; bases with no gene match: 8. The CDR3 length is 16 residues. CDR3 nucleotide sequence: TGTGCCAGCTCACCCAACCGACTAGCGGGAGGCATTGAGCAGTTCTTC. Its translation is CASSPNRLAGGIEQFF.

This chain connects TRBV5-1 to TRBJ2-1; a weak D match, TRBD2 (6 bases). Germline assignment: CDR1 SGHRS and CDR2 YFSETQ. Trimming took 4 bases from V and 8 from J, leaving 13 bases between them. CDR3 size: 13 residues. In DNA form, the CDR3 reads TGCGCCAGCAGCGACTTAGGAGGGGATGAGCAGTTCTTC. Translated: CASSDLGGDEQFF.

The chain combines TRBV4-2 with TRBJ1-1; D remains ambiguous. Trimming took 0 bases from V and 3 from J, leaving 11 bases between them. The CDR3 is 15 residues long. CDR1 is LGHNA, CDR2 YNFKEQ, per germline. The CDR3 sequence is CASSQEGRLDTEAFF. CDR3 nucleotide sequence: TGTGCCAGCAGCCAAGAGGGGAGACTCGACACTGAAGCTTTCTTT.

This clone turned up a few times. This sequence joins TRBV28 and TRBJ2-3, with 8 bases lining up with TRBD1. J was trimmed by 5 bases and V by 1 base; bases with no gene match: 5. The CDR3 loop spans 15 amino acids. The germline CDR1 and CDR2 sequences are MDHEN and SYDVKM. In DNA form, the CDR3 reads TGTGCCAGCAGTTTATCGACAGGGGAGGAAGATACGCAGTATTTT. Its protein product is CASSLSTGEEDTQYF.

The genes are TRBV7-8 and TRBJ1-5, with D possibly TRBD1 on 5 matching bases. Per the germline V gene, CDR1 is SGHVS and CDR2 is FQNEAQ. This CDR3 has 14 residues. With 5 bases removed from V and 7 bases from J, the gap between germline ends came to 15 bases. Written as DNA, the CDR3 is TGTGCCAGCAGCCGCGGGCGGGGGGGACAGCCCCAGCATTTT. Translating gives CASSRGRGGQPQHF. The variable domain in full, with the rest retrieved from reference TRBV7-8 and TRBJ1-5, is GAGVSQSPRYKVAKRGQDVALRCDPISGHVSLFWYQQALGQGPEFLTYFQNEAQLDKSGLPSDRFFAERPEGSVSTLKIQRTQQEDSAVYLCASSRGRGGQPQHFGDGTRLSIL.

This CDR3 reads CTGTRGPGLGTDTQYF. For the CDR3, the DNA is TGTACCGGGACACGGGGACCGGGACTAGGGACAGATACGCAGTATTTT. The chain joins TRBV7-9 to TRBJ2-3; TRBD2 matches 8 bases. Germline lookup yields CDR1 SEHNR and CDR2 FQNEAQ (reference sequence). This CDR3 comprises 16 residues.

The J gene is TRBJ2-1, the V gene TRBV6-4; TRBD2 matches 8 bases. Trimming took 7 bases from V and 2 from J; bases not matched to a gene: 7. Germline CDR1 is MRHNA and CDR2 is SNTAGT. This CDR3 has 15 amino acids. This CDR3 reads CASKKGAGAYNEQFF. For the CDR3, the DNA is TGTGCCAGCAAGAAGGGAGCGGGGGCCTACAATGAGCAGTTCTTC.

The J gene is TRBJ2-5, the V gene TRBV3-1 (or the pseudogene TRBV3-2); D is possibly TRBD2 (7 bases). Looked up from germline, CDR1 is LGHDT and CDR2 is YNNKEL (reference sequence). This CDR3 comprises 14 residues. Trimming pared 4 bases from V and 3 bases from J, leaving 12 bases between. The CDR3 nucleotides are TGTGCCAGCAGCCTGGAGGGGGGGAAAGAGACCCAGTACTTC. It specifies CASSLEGGKETQYF.

The chain uses TRBV7-2 and TRBJ2-1; TRBD1 matches 7 bases. The V segment lost 1 base and the J segment 2 bases; nucleotides outside the gene matches: 5. The CDR3 loop spans 16 amino acids. The germline gives CDR1 SGHTA, CDR2 FQGNSA. The CDR3: CASSLVPGGPYNEQFF. For the CDR3, the DNA is TGTGCCAGCAGCTTAGTTCCAGGGGGACCCTACAATGAGCAGTTCTTC. Variable domain in full (rest from reference TRBV7-2 and TRBJ2-1): GAGVSQSPSNKVTEKGKDVELRCDPISGHTALYWYRQSLGQGLEFLIYFQGNSAPDKSGLPSDRFSAERTGGSVSTLTIQRTQQEDSAVYLCASSLVPGGPYNEQFFGPGTRLTVL.

The chain uses TRBV6-4 and TRBJ2-1; the D is unclear. Germline V gene data show CDR1 as MRHNA and CDR2 as SNTAGT. With 4 bases removed from V and 0 bases from J, the gap between germline ends came to 10 bases. The CDR3 is 15 residues long. For the CDR3, the DNA is TGTGCCAGCAGTGTAGAGGCGAGCTCCTACAATGAGCAGTTCTTC. Encoded protein: CASSVEASSYNEQFF.

This clone has a single count. This chain joins TRBV5-1 and TRBJ2-1, with 7 bases lining up with TRBD2. Losses at the gene ends were 6 bases for V and 0 bases for J; bases not matched to a gene: 3. The CDR3 loop spans 14 amino acids. Germline V gene data show CDR1 as SGHRS and CDR2 as YFSETQ. The CDR3 bases are TGCGCCAGCACGGGCGGGAGCTCCTACAATGAGCAGTTCTTC. Amino acid sequence: CASTGGSSYNEQFF.

This clone was seen more than once but under ten times. In DNA, the CDR3 is TGTGCCAGCAGTTACAGGGGGCTTAGCAATCAGCCCCAGCATTTT. It encodes CASSYRGLSNQPQHF. The chain has TRBV2 and TRBJ1-5, with TRBD1 identical over 9 bases. This CDR3 region has 15 residues. J was trimmed by 0 bases and V by 5 bases; bases with no gene match: 2. The germline gives CDR1 SNHLY, CDR2 FYNNEI.

This clone was detected only a few times. V gene TRBV28 combines with J gene TRBJ2-2; TRBD2 is a possible D gene (6 bases). The CDR3 is 15 amino acids. The V gene's germline CDR1 is MDHEN and CDR2 SYDVKM. Trimming removed 6 bases at V and 5 bases at J, with 16 bases between. CDR3 DNA: TGTGCCAGCAGGATCATGGGGGGTAGTACCGGGGAGCTGTTTTTT. It translates to CASRIMGGSTGELFF. The full variable domain, completed using reference TRBV28 and TRBJ2-2, is DVKVTQSSRYLVKRTGEKVFLECVQDMDHENMFWYRQDPGLGLRLIYFSYDVKMKEKGDIPEGYSVSREKKERFSLILESASTNQTSMYLCASRIMGGSTGELFFGEGSRLTVL.